This TCR beta chain was captured in a study of CD8 T cells in Susac syndrome. With random hexamers, roughly 0.45 to 1 ug RNA was reverse transcribed. TCR beta CDR3 was amplified by immunoSEQ covering 54 Vbeta and 13 Jbeta. TCRdb independently ran MiXCR on the immunoSEQ multiplex PCR reads; one entry per CDR3 protein. The sample lists around 150,000 distinct CDR3 sequences, 95% occurring once. Regarding this clonotype: Its target is not known.

General study findings and limits: The study recognized that its TCR sequencing and HLA analysis covered a relatively small number of individuals. Clonal expansion was not observed in the Susac syndrome CD4+ T cell repertoires.

Losses at the gene ends were 4 bases for V and 4 bases for J; bases not matched to a gene: 7. The V gene's germline CDR1 is SGHRS and CDR2 YFSETQ. The CDR3 runs to 15 residues. The chain recombines TRBV5-1 with TRBJ2-1; 8 bases line up with TRBD2. Sequencing used CD4+ T cells from PBMCs. The clonotype comes from a human donor with Susac syndrome. The CDR3 DNA follows: TGCGCCAGCAGCAGCCCAGCGGGGGATTACAATGAGCAGTTCTTC. Its translation is CASSSPAGDYNEQFF.